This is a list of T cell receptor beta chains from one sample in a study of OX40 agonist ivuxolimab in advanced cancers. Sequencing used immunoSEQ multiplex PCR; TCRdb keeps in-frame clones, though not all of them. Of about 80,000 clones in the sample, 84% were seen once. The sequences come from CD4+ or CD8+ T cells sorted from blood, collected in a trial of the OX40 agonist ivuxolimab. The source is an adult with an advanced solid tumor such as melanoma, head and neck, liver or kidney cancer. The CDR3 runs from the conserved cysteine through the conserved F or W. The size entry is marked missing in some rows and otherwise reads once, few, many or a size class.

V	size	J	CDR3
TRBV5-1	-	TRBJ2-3	CASSFFRTGGIQHTDTQYF
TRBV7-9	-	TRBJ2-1	CASSGPAGHEQFF
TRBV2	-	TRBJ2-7	CASSEAWLVTYEQYF
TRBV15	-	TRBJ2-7	CATSRVAASGSKYEQYF
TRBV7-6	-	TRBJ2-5	CASTTTGPRTIQETQYF
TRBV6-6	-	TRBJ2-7	CASRSQVKYEQYF
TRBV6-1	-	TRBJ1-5	CASSEAAIRPQHF
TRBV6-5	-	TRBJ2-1	CASSYEGQKHNEQFF
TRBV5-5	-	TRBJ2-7	CASSLVPGDPGREQYF
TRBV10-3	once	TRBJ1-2	CAISAEPGRFPGTF
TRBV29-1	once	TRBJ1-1	CSVLVIGMNTEAFF
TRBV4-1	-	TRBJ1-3	CASSQEAGASGNTIYF
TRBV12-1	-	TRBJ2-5	CASSQPKTGMGKETQYF
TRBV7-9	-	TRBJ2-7	CASSSRDRGIDEQYF
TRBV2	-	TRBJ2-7	CASSGGLSGYISGEQYF
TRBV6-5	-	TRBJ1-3	CASSYSEGSGGNTIYF
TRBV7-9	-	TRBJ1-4	CASSFELTNEKLFF
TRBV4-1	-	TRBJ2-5	CASSQTQGFAETQYF
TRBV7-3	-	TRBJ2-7	CASSLAGGREDHEQYF
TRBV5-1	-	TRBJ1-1	CASSLAGGTTEAFF